This entry lists 6 T cell receptor beta chains sequenced from one sample in a study of a mutant IDH1 vaccine in newly diagnosed glioma. The time point is: week 35, safety follow-up. The investigators gave 300 ug of mutant IDH1 20-mer peptide in each vaccine dose, together with topical imiquimod. Method: immunoSEQ multiplex PCR; TCRdb's copy keeps in-frame clones and lacks some. The sample lists tens of thousands of clones; 75% to 85% were seen once. No cognate antigen is known for these TCRs. The starting material was PBMCs, obtained from a glioma patient whose treatment included an IDH1 peptide vaccine. These receptors were obtained from a man aged 35 to 55 with glioma.

The chain links TRBV5-8 to TRBJ2-7; tentatively, D is TRBD1 or TRBD2 (6 bases each). Germline V gene sequence: CDR1 SGHTS, CDR2 YDEGEE. V was pared by 0 bases and J by 2 bases, with 9 bases between. The length of the CDR3 is 14 residues. The CDR3 nucleotides are TGTGCCAGCAGCTTGGTCGGGGGCACCTACGAGCAGTACTTC. Protein: CASSLVGGTYEQYF. The full variable domain, its missing parts supplied by reference TRBV5-8 and TRBJ2-7, is EAGVTQSPTHLIKTRGQQATLRCSPISGHTSVYWYQQALGLGLQFLLWYDEGEERNRGNFPPRFSGRQFPNYSSELNVNALELEDSALYLCASSLVGGTYEQYFGPGTRLTVT.

This clone showed up just a few times. The rearrangement uses TRBV10-1 and TRBJ1-1, with D unclear. This CDR3 comprises 13 residues. Trimming took off 1 base at V and 7 bases at J, with 10 bases between the two ends. Germline CDR1 is WNHNN and CDR2 is SYGVQD (reference sequence). CDR3 nucleotides: TGCGCCAGCAGTGAGTTTGAGGGAAATGAAGCTTTCTTT. It translates to CASSEFEGNEAFF.

The CDR3 spells CASSVGNTIYF. For the CDR3, the DNA is TGTGCCAGCAGCGTTGGAAACACCATATATTTT. The chain links TRBV9 to TRBJ1-3; D is ambiguous. Trimming left V 2 bases short and J 3 bases short, with 0 bases between. CDR3 length equals 11 residues. Per germline, CDR1 SGDLS and CDR2 YYNGEE.

The chain links TRBV19 to TRBJ1-2; D may be TRBD1 (5 bases). Germline V lookup: CDR1 LNHDA, CDR2 SQIVND (reference sequence). This CDR3 is built from 16 residues. V shed 1 base and J shed 2 bases, with 14 bases lying between them. CDR3 DNA sequence: TGTGCCAGTAGTATAGGATGGCAGGGCGGAAACTATGGCTACACCTTC. This sequence encodes CASSIGWQGGNYGYTF.

The chain uses TRBV6-5 and TRBJ1-3; 8 nucleotides line up with TRBD1. CDR3 length equals 14 residues. The ends lost 4 bases at V and 2 bases at J; junction bases unmatched: 1. The V gene's germline CDR1 is MNHEY and CDR2 SVGAGI. As DNA, the CDR3 is TGTGCCAGCAGTTTACAGGGGGCTGGAAACACCATATATTTT. This gives the protein CASSLQGAGNTIYF.

The V gene is TRBV7-9, the J gene TRBJ2-1; 12 nucleotides line up with TRBD2. The CDR3 covers 18 residues. The ends lost 10 bases at V and 7 bases at J; junction bases unmatched: 20. The germline V gene has CDR1 SEHNR and CDR2 FQNEAQ (reference sequence). The CDR3 loop is CATQLPIRLAGVRNEQFF. For the CDR3, the DNA is TGTGCCACCCAGTTGCCCATCCGACTAGCGGGAGTGAGGAATGAGCAGTTCTTC.